The present T cell receptor (beta chain) was sequenced within a study of cytomegalovirus exposure and HLA in healthy donors. The donors were healthy bone marrow donors. Details on this clone: Its antigen is unidentified.

From germline, CDR1 is SQVTM and CDR2 ANQGSEA. Trimming shortened V by 2 bases and J by 4 bases, and 9 bases separated the two germline ends. This CDR3 is 13 amino acids long. Primers: 60 Vbeta forward and 13 Jbeta reverse. The assay was immunoSEQ multiplex PCR, and TCRdb's table has in-frame clones only and misses some. This table has some 130,000 clones, approximately 77% appearing once. Study-wide results and limits: Several V segments, TRBV6-2 and TRBV6-3 among them, could not be told apart and were dropped. Later analysis showed TCR association rates varying by HLA locus, highest for DRB1 and lowest for HLA-C.

The material sequenced was PBMCs. J is TRBJ2-1 and V is TRBV29-1; D call uncertain. This clonotype was obtained from a man aged 25 to 40 in good health and CMV-seronegative. Here the CDR3 reads CSVERSRYNEQFF. CDR3 nucleotides: TGCAGCGTTGAAAGGTCCAGGTACAATGAGCAGTTCTTC.